Below are 7 T cell receptor beta chains sequenced from a single sample in a study of blood T cells in healthy people across ages. Through a sample-barcoded 5' primer and a J-beta primer mix, a second PCR was run for 7 to 11 cycles. Via MiXCR, TCRdb re-called the 5' RACE reads, giving one row per CDR3 protein. The sample lists about 1,600,000 distinct CDR3 sequences, about 40% seen once, with 6.5% to 10% in the top ten. The sample taken for sequencing was blood. Receptors originate from a young woman in good health.

The chain is built from TRBV28 and TRBJ2-5; possibly TRBD1 or TRBD2 for D (5 bases each). The J call could be wrong; TRBJ2-7 is a better fit for the DNA end. This CDR3 has 16 residues. Germline CDR1 is MDHEN and CDR2 is SYDVKM. This CDR3 is CASSVPGTMPAYEQYF. CDR3 coding DNA: TGTGCCAGCAGTGTCCCCGGGACCATGCCGGCCTACGAGCAGTACTTC.

The V and J genes are TRBV7-9 and TRBJ2-2; 15 nucleotides align to TRBD2. CDR1 is SEHNR, CDR2 FQNEAQ, per germline (reference sequence). Germline trimming cut 7 bases from V and 5 bases from J; bases unmatched to any gene: 8. The CDR3 contains 17 residues. This CDR3 reads CASILTGTSGRTGELFF. The CDR3 DNA is TGTGCCAGCATCCTAACCGGGACTAGCGGGAGGACCGGGGAGCTGTTTTTT.

This clonotype was observed a few times. The chain couples TRBV5-1 to TRBJ2-7; 11 nucleotides align to TRBD2. Germline V gives CDR1 SGHRS, CDR2 YFSETQ. This CDR3 contains 17 residues. Trimming took 3 bases from V and 2 from J; bases not matched to a gene: 10. Written as DNA, the CDR3 is TGCGCCAGCAGCTCTGGGACTAGCGGCTATCCCGCCTACGAGCAGTACTTC. It specifies CASSSGTSGYPAYEQYF.

The chain couples TRBV5-1 to TRBJ1-1, with a possible D match to TRBD1 (6 bases). Germline loops: CDR1 SGHRS, CDR2 YFSETQ. This CDR3 has 15 amino acids. The V and J ends lost 5 bases and 1 base respectively, with 15 bases between them. CDR3 coding DNA: TGCGCCAGCAGGGGGATAGAGACAGGGAACACTGAAGCTTTCTTT. This translates into CASRGIETGNTEAFF.

There are a few counts of this clonotype. The chain combines TRBV10-3 with TRBJ2-1; 10 bases are a match to TRBD2. V shed 2 bases and J 6 bases; nucleotides not matched to a gene: 4. This CDR3 region has 15 residues. Germline V gives CDR1 ENHRY, CDR2 SYGVKD. The CDR3 DNA sequence: TGTGCCATCAGTGAGGGACTAGCGGCACTCAATGAGCAGTTCTTC. Translated: CAISEGLAALNEQFF.

In this sample, this clonotype turned up many times. The chain employs TRBV28 and TRBJ2-5; D possibly uses TRBD1 or TRBD2 (5 bases each). Germline CDR1 is MDHEN and CDR2 is SYDVKM. The CDR3 is 11 residues long. The V and J ends lost 11 bases and 5 bases respectively, with 12 bases between them. CDR3 loop: CAYGDEETQYF. CDR3 nucleotides: TGTGCCTACGGGGACGAGGAGACCCAGTACTTC.

This clonotype has only a few counts. The CDR3 region has the DNA TGTGCCAGCAGTTTTTCAGGGGCCAGGGGTAATGAGCAGTTCTTC. Translated: CASSFSGARGNEQFF. The chain links TRBV12-3 or TRBV12-4 to TRBJ2-1, with a weak D call TRBD1 (6 bases). CDR3 size: 15 residues. The germline V and J ends were trimmed by 3 bases and 7 bases, with 16 bases remaining between them.